These T cell receptor beta chains were read from a single sample in a study of Ad26.COV2.S vaccination and SARS-CoV-2 variants. Using immunoSEQ multiplex PCR, the repertoire was profiled, and TCRdb retains in-frame clones only, with some absent. The sample carries hundreds of thousands of clones, roughly 87% recorded once. This specimen consisted of peripheral blood, obtained in a trial of Ad26.COV2.S vaccine versus placebo. The receptors were gathered from a person between 18 and 60 years old who received the Ad26.COV2.S COVID-19 vaccine or a placebo. Both conserved end residues are trimmed from each CDR3.

J | V | CDR3
TRBJ1-1 | TRBV5-1 | ASSPSFDSTEAF
TRBJ1-2 | TRBV12-3/TRBV12-4 | ASSLDNYGYT
TRBJ1-6 | TRBV27 | ASSPGPSSYNSPLH
TRBJ2-3 | TRBV5-1 | ASSLSVAGGTDTQY
TRBJ2-1 | TRBV7-9 | ASGWGTGQPGPVNEQF
TRBJ1-1 | TRBV6-6 | ASTEVALNTEAF
TRBJ2-2 | TRBV4-3 | ASSQESGTGELF
TRBJ2-3 | TRBV11-2 | ASSLAYLAGGRGTQY
TRBJ2-7 | TRBV21-1 | ASRITRDTSYEQY
TRBJ2-5 | TRBV30 | AWSGGETQY
TRBJ1-1 | TRBV5-1 | ASSLVPETNTEAF
TRBJ1-1 | TRBV10-3 | AISASHGNTEAF
TRBJ1-2 | TRBV7-2 | ASSPGTGYGYT
TRBJ1-5 | TRBV30 | AWSVGGTYSNQPQH
TRBJ2-2 | TRBV19 | AIAGRNTGELF
TRBJ2-7 | TRBV30 | AWSLDRGGYEQY
TRBJ2-1 | TRBV4-1 | ASRLGTSSYNEQF
TRBJ1-4 | TRBV14 | ASSQHGQGLNEKLF
TRBJ1-1 | TRBV10-3 | AISEGGNTEAF
TRBJ2-7 | TRBV27 | ASSYAGGPIYEQY
TRBJ1-5 | TRBV9 | ASSVGAPWGDQPQH
TRBJ1-2 | TRBV30 | AWTGVYYGYT
TRBJ2-3 | TRBV6-5 | ASSYRDPKADTQY
TRBJ2-3 | TRBV6-2/TRBV6-3 | ASSRDIWDTQY
TRBJ2-7 | TRBV6-2/TRBV6-3 | ASSYGRLAGNSYEQY
TRBJ1-4 | TRBV5-1 | ASSLVAESWEKLF
TRBJ1-5 | TRBV6-6 | ASSQYSNQPQH
TRBJ1-2 | TRBV14 | ASSQNTNYGYT
TRBJ2-7 | TRBV3-1/TRBV3-2 | ASSYTGVYEQY
TRBJ2-7 | TRBV5-1 | ASSSPRRGSYEQY